Below, 15 T cell receptor beta chains from the same sample are listed, as sequenced in a study of regulatory T cells in long-lasting Graves disease. Time point in this sample: newly diagnosed GD, antithyroid drugs for less than 3 months. The TCR library was made from RNA extracted from PBMCs. Construction of the TCR beta libraries employed iRepertoire HTBI primers in conjunction with Arm-PCR of CDR3 regions. TCRdb re-called the multiplex PCR reads through MiXCR, storing one row per CDR3 protein. In the table there are 250,000 to 400,000 distinct CDR3 sequences, 18% of which are singletons. This specimen was peripheral blood mononuclear cells (PBMCs), taken at new diagnosis, from a patient treated with antithyroid drugs. The source is a female donor with Graves disease.

As to this clonotype: This may arise from a read error, as a much more abundant clone is one base away. V and J are TRBV12-3 or TRBV12-4 and TRBJ2-3, with 9 bases matching TRBD2. This CDR3 spans 15 amino acids. In DNA form, the CDR3 reads TGTGCCGGCAGTTACACTAGCGGGAGCACAGATACGCAGTATTTT. Protein: CAGSYTSGSTDTQYF.

The table lists this clonotype with many counts. The gene calls are TRBV7-8 and TRBJ1-1, with D perhaps TRBD1 (5 bases). Germline V gene lookup returns CDR1 SGHVS and CDR2 FQNEAQ. This CDR3 has 14 residues. Trimming shortened V by 1 base and J by 1 base, and 7 bases separated the two germline ends. CDR3 protein: CASSLVRGNTEAFF. CDR3 nucleotide sequence: TGTGCCAGCAGCTTAGTTAGGGGGAACACTGAAGCTTTCTTT. Together with reference TRBV7-8 and TRBJ1-1, the CDR3 gives the full variable domain: GAGVSQSPRYKVAKRGQDVALRCDPISGHVSLFWYQQALGQGPEFLTYFQNEAQLDKSGLPSDRFFAERPEGSVSTLKIQRTQQEDSAVYLCASSLVRGNTEAFFGQGTRLTVV.

There are many counts of this clonotype. The chain recombines TRBV6-1 with TRBJ2-2; the match to TRBD2 covers 10 bases. The junction had 13 bases not matched to a gene; V was cut back by 11 bases and J by 4 bases. Germline CDR1 is MNHNS and CDR2 is SASEGT. This CDR3 is 16 amino acids long. CDR3 in DNA: TGTGCCCTCAGCGGGCTAGCGGGAGAACTCACCGGGGAGCTGTTTTTT. Translation: CALSGLAGELTGELFF.

This clonotype has a count of ten or more. V is TRBV28 and J is TRBJ2-5; D is ambiguous. The CDR3 contains 10 residues. Trimming left V 10 bases short and J 5 bases short, with 8 bases between. Germline loops: CDR1 MDHEN, CDR2 SYDVKM. The CDR3 here is CATHSETQYF. CDR3 nucleotides: TGTGCCACCCACTCCGAGACCCAGTACTTC.

In this sample, this clonotype turned up many times. This chain uses TRBV6-1 with TRBJ2-3; a possible D gene is TRBD1 (5 bases). The CDR3 totals 14 residues. Trimming removed 6 bases from V and 2 bases from J, with 12 bases in between. Germline CDR1 and CDR2: MNHNS and SASEGT. CDR3 sequence reads: CASRPLGPTDTQYF. In DNA, the CDR3 is TGTGCCAGCAGGCCCTTGGGGCCCACAGATACGCAGTATTTT.

This clonotype has a handful of counts. This chain links TRBV19 with TRBJ1-5; TRBD1 matches at 7 bases. The length of the CDR3 is 16 residues. The germline gives CDR1 LNHDA, CDR2 SQIVND (reference sequence). J was trimmed by 0 bases and V by 5 bases; bases with no gene match: 7. CDR3 sequence reads: CASSVQGLNSNQPQHF. The CDR3 region has the DNA TGTGCCAGTAGTGTACAGGGGCTGAATAGCAATCAGCCCCAGCATTTT.

This clonotype was recorded many times. The V and J genes are TRBV5-6 and TRBJ2-4, with D perhaps being TRBD1 or TRBD2 (5 bases each). Germline CDR1 reads SGHDT; CDR2 reads YYEEEE. Trimming removed 4 bases from V and 6 bases from J, with 14 bases in between. This CDR3 contains 14 residues. The CDR3 nucleotides read TGTGCCAGCAGCCTACCGGGACCGCGAAACATTCAGTACTTC. This encodes CASSLPGPRNIQYF.

The chain has TRBV9 and TRBJ2-3; 8 nucleotides agree with TRBD1. The junction had 11 bases not matched to a gene; V was cut back by 4 bases and J by 1 base. Germline CDR1 SGDLS, CDR2 YYNGEE. The CDR3 covers 17 residues. CDR3 loop: CASSQGTQGVRTDTQYF. In DNA, the CDR3 is TGTGCCAGCAGCCAAGGTACACAGGGGGTGCGCACAGATACGCAGTATTTT.

The chain is built from TRBV19 and TRBJ1-5; D uncertain. Per germline, CDR1 LNHDA and CDR2 SQIVND (reference sequence). The CDR3 length is 15 residues. V lost 7 bases to trimming and J lost 0 bases, with 13 bases between them. The CDR3, as DNA: TGTGCCAGTAAAGCAGGCGACTATAGCAATCAGCCCCAGCATTTT. Translating gives CASKAGDYSNQPQHF.

In its sample, this clonotype was seen many times. This chain links TRBV28 with TRBJ2-2; 9 positions match TRBD1. Germline V gene data show CDR1 as MDHEN and CDR2 as SYDVKM. This CDR3 region has 15 residues. Unmatched junction bases numbered 3, after V lost 2 bases and J lost 5 bases. The CDR3 nucleotides read TGTGCCAGCAGTTTAACGGACAGGGGAACCGGGGAGCTGTTTTTT. As protein: CASSLTDRGTGELFF.

In this sample, this clonotype turned up many times. The V gene is TRBV24-1, the J gene TRBJ2-3; the D gene is possibly TRBD1 (5 bases). Trimming removed 5 bases at V and 8 bases at J, with 7 bases between. The germline V gene has CDR1 KGHDR and CDR2 SFDVKD. This CDR3 spans 11 amino acids. The CDR3 loop is CATSVQGTQYF. CDR3 coding DNA: TGTGCCACCAGTGTCCAGGGTACGCAGTATTTT.

The table lists this clonotype with many counts. This chain's CDR3 is CASSYSGGITDTQYF. CDR3 in DNA: TGTGCCAGCAGTTACTCCGGGGGGATCACAGATACGCAGTATTTT. V is TRBV6-9 and J is TRBJ2-3, with 7 bases that match TRBD2. The germline V gene encodes CDR1 MNHGY and CDR2 SVAAGI. Trimming at V came to 3 bases and at J to 2 bases, leaving 5 bases not matched to a gene. The CDR3 length is 15 residues.

This clonotype came up a few times. V is TRBV14 and J is TRBJ1-1, with D possibly being TRBD1 (5 bases). With 3 bases removed from V and 6 bases from J, the gap between germline ends came to 26 bases. There are 18 residues in the CDR3. Germline-derived CDR1 and CDR2 are SGHDN and FVKESK. CDR3 sequence reads: CASSQQRRGSVIRAEAFF. Here the CDR3 DNA reads TGTGCCAGCAGCCAGCAAAGAAGGGGCAGCGTTATAAGGGCTGAAGCTTTCTTT.

This clonotype has ten or more counts. The chain carries TRBV12-3 or TRBV12-4 and TRBJ2-7; D ambiguous. The length of the CDR3 is 12 residues. The ends were cut back, 6 bases at V and 7 bases at J, with 13 bases in the middle. CDR3 bases: TGTGCCAGCAGCCTTCAACCAAGGGAGCAGTACTTC. Its translation is CASSLQPREQYF.

This clonotype occurred many times. The genes are TRBV28 and TRBJ2-7, with a tentative D call TRBD2 (5 bases). The length of the CDR3 is 16 residues. V was shortened by 5 bases and J by 0 bases, with 17 bases between the two germline ends. Germline assignment: CDR1 MDHEN and CDR2 SYDVKM. The CDR3 sequence: CASSPSFGGPSYEQYF. Here the CDR3 DNA reads TGTGCCAGCAGTCCCTCTTTCGGAGGCCCCTCCTACGAGCAGTACTTC.